Listed below are T cell receptor beta chains from one sample, sequenced in a study of post-analysis software for immune sequencing data. MiXCR was run by TCRdb on the PCR reads, yielding one entry per CDR3 protein. In the table there are a few hundred thousand distinct CDR3 sequences, around 34% of which are singletons. Sequenced: blood. The source is a girl aged 5 to 17 with multiple sclerosis. Each CDR3 is given with its conserved first and last residue. Each record gives: V gene, clone size, J gene, D gene, CDR3 protein, CDR3 DNA. The D gene is left open where the match is weak. Clone size is shown for a subset of rows, as once, few, many or a class of expanded clone.

v_gene: TRBV2
abundance: many
j_gene: TRBJ1-5
d_gene: .
CDR3aa: CASSDAGIRDQPQHF
CDR3nt: TGTGCCAGCAGTGATGCAGGAATTAGGGATCAGCCCCAGCATTTT

v_gene: TRBV2
abundance: many
j_gene: TRBJ2-7
d_gene: TRBD1
CDR3aa: CARPGQWSYEQYF
CDR3nt: TGTGCCAGACCGGGACAGTGGTCCTACGAGCAGTACTTC

v_gene: TRBV20-1
abundance: many
j_gene: TRBJ2-1
d_gene: .
CDR3aa: CSARSDNEQFF
CDR3nt: TGCAGTGCTAGATCCGACAATGAACAGTTCTTC

v_gene: TRBV4-1
abundance: many
j_gene: TRBJ1-4
d_gene: .
CDR3aa: CASSQLDTLIGEKLFF
CDR3nt: TGCGCCAGCAGCCAACTCGACACTCTGATTGGGGAAAAACTGTTTTTT

v_gene: TRBV29-1
abundance: .
j_gene: TRBJ2-5
d_gene: TRBD1
CDR3aa: CSVESRTGDNEQYF
CDR3nt: TGCAGCGTTGAAAGTAGGACAGGGGACAATGAGCAGTACTTC

v_gene: TRBV5-1
abundance: many
j_gene: TRBJ2-3
d_gene: .
CDR3aa: CASSLSGLGTDTQYF
CDR3nt: TGCGCCAGCAGCCTTAGCGGTCTCGGGACAGATACGCAGTATTTT

v_gene: TRBV7-2
abundance: many
j_gene: TRBJ2-1
d_gene: .
CDR3aa: CASSSQGNEQFF
CDR3nt: TGTGCCAGCAGCTCGCAGGGTAATGAGCAGTTCTTC

v_gene: TRBV7-9
abundance: many
j_gene: TRBJ2-5
d_gene: TRBD1
CDR3aa: CASRRGPREETQYF
CDR3nt: TGTGCCAGCAGGAGGGGGCCTAGAGAGGAGACCCAGTACTTC

v_gene: TRBV5-1
abundance: many
j_gene: TRBJ2-6
d_gene: .
CDR3aa: CASSGQGTGANVLTF
CDR3nt: TGCGCCAGCAGCGGCCAGGGTACTGGGGCCAACGTCCTGACTTTC

v_gene: TRBV5-1
abundance: few
j_gene: TRBJ2-1
d_gene: .
CDR3aa: CASSFDGYNEQFF
CDR3nt: TGCGCCAGCAGCTTTGACGGGTACAATGAGCAGTTCTTC

v_gene: TRBV7-2
abundance: .
j_gene: TRBJ2-7
d_gene: .
CDR3aa: CASSLDHEQYF
CDR3nt: TGTGCCAGCAGCTTGGATCACGAGCAGTACTTC

v_gene: TRBV11-2
abundance: many
j_gene: TRBJ1-6
d_gene: .
CDR3aa: CASSLAPGLNSPLHF
CDR3nt: TGTGCCAGCAGCTTAGCCCCGGGCCTTAATTCACCCCTCCACTTT

v_gene: TRBV3-1
abundance: .
j_gene: TRBJ2-5
d_gene: .
CDR3aa: CASSQDGTLFETQYF
CDR3nt: TGTGCCAGCAGCCAAGATGGGACACTCTTCGAGACCCAGTACTTC

v_gene: TRBV2
abundance: many
j_gene: TRBJ2-5
d_gene: .
CDR3aa: CASSDMGRGEETQYF
CDR3nt: TGTGCCAGCAGTGATATGGGGCGGGGAGAAGAGACCCAGTACTTC

v_gene: TRBV14
abundance: .
j_gene: TRBJ1-1
d_gene: .
CDR3aa: CASSRPLGQPTLNTEAFF
CDR3nt: TGTGCCAGCAGCCGACCCCTCGGACAGCCTACCCTGAACACTGAAGCTTTCTTT

v_gene: TRBV20-1
abundance: .
j_gene: TRBJ2-1
d_gene: TRBD2
CDR3aa: CSARDQAGLAGGFEQFF
CDR3nt: TGCAGTGCTAGAGATCAAGCGGGACTAGCGGGAGGCTTTGAGCAGTTCTTC

v_gene: TRBV7-2
abundance: .
j_gene: TRBJ2-7
d_gene: TRBD2
CDR3aa: CASSPWTSGAPRSYEQYF
CDR3nt: TGTGCCAGCAGTCCTTGGACTAGCGGGGCCCCAAGATCCTACGAGCAGTACTTC

v_gene: TRBV10-2
abundance: .
j_gene: TRBJ2-3
d_gene: TRBD2
CDR3aa: CASRVGGGRTDTQYF
CDR3nt: TGCGCCAGCAGAGTCGGCGGGGGTCGCACAGATACGCAGTATTTT

v_gene: TRBV7-3
abundance: .
j_gene: TRBJ2-1
d_gene: .
CDR3aa: CASSLTWGSEQFF
CDR3nt: TGTGCCAGCAGCTTGACTTGGGGGAGTGAGCAGTTCTTC

v_gene: TRBV24-1
abundance: few
j_gene: TRBJ2-3
d_gene: .
CDR3aa: CATSRETDTQYF
CDR3nt: TGTGCCACCTCGAGGGAGACAGATACGCAGTATTTT

v_gene: TRBV12-3/TRBV12-4
abundance: many
j_gene: TRBJ2-3
d_gene: .
CDR3aa: CATSAPSTDTQYF
CDR3nt: TGTGCCACTTCAGCGCCTAGCACAGATACGCAGTATTTT

v_gene: TRBV10-2
abundance: .
j_gene: TRBJ1-6
d_gene: .
CDR3aa: CASSEYGVRESPLHF
CDR3nt: TGCGCCAGCAGTGAGTATGGAGTCAGGGAATCACCCCTCCACTTT

v_gene: TRBV20-1
abundance: once
j_gene: TRBJ2-5
d_gene: TRBD2
CDR3aa: CSAIVTGTRFSNEQYF
CDR3nt: TGCAGTGCTATTGTAACCGGGACTAGATTCTCCAATGAGCAGTACTTC

v_gene: TRBV12-5
abundance: .
j_gene: TRBJ2-1
d_gene: TRBD2
CDR3aa: CASGPGPSGKEIGEQFF
CDR3nt: TGTGCTAGTGGCCCGGGGCCTAGCGGTAAAGAGATAGGGGAGCAGTTCTTC

v_gene: TRBV5-1
abundance: .
j_gene: TRBJ2-1
d_gene: .
CDR3aa: CASSLGVDEQFF
CDR3nt: TGCGCCAGCAGCTTGGGTGTGGATGAGCAGTTCTTC

v_gene: TRBV29-1
abundance: few
j_gene: TRBJ2-2
d_gene: .
CDR3aa: CSVELRGAANTGELFF
CDR3nt: TGCAGCGTTGAATTACGGGGGGCCGCGAACACCGGGGAGCTGTTTTTT

v_gene: TRBV5-6
abundance: .
j_gene: TRBJ2-1
d_gene: TRBD2
CDR3aa: CASSSAGGPLNEQFF
CDR3nt: TGTGCCAGCAGCTCTGCGGGGGGGCCGTTAAATGAGCAGTTCTTC

v_gene: TRBV5-6
abundance: many
j_gene: TRBJ2-3
d_gene: .
CDR3aa: CASGGIADTQYF
CDR3nt: TGTGCCAGCGGAGGGATCGCAGATACGCAGTATTTT

v_gene: TRBV2
abundance: few
j_gene: TRBJ1-5
d_gene: TRBD1
CDR3aa: CASSEMGQGFSNQPQHF
CDR3nt: TGTGCCAGCAGTGAGATGGGACAGGGATTTAGCAATCAGCCCCAGCATTTT

v_gene: TRBV5-1
abundance: many
j_gene: TRBJ2-1
d_gene: TRBD2
CDR3aa: CASSLTGLAAEQFF
CDR3nt: TGCGCCAGCAGCTTGACGGGACTAGCGGCTGAGCAGTTCTTC

v_gene: TRBV7-2
abundance: few
j_gene: TRBJ2-1
d_gene: .
CDR3aa: CASSSYRAEQFF
CDR3nt: TGTGCCAGCAGCTCCTACAGGGCCGAGCAGTTCTTC

v_gene: TRBV7-9
abundance: many
j_gene: TRBJ1-1
d_gene: .
CDR3aa: CASSYAGETEAFF
CDR3nt: TGTGCCAGCAGCTACGCGGGGGAGACTGAAGCTTTCTTT

v_gene: TRBV7-8
abundance: few
j_gene: TRBJ2-6
d_gene: TRBD1
CDR3aa: CASSTARDRVPGANVLTF
CDR3nt: TGTGCCAGCAGCACTGCCCGGGACAGGGTGCCTGGGGCCAACGTCCTGACTTTC

v_gene: TRBV20-1
abundance: .
j_gene: TRBJ1-2
d_gene: .
CDR3aa: CSARPYGYTF
CDR3nt: TGCAGTGCTAGGCCCTATGGCTACACCTTC

v_gene: TRBV20-1
abundance: .
j_gene: TRBJ1-5
d_gene: TRBD1
CDR3aa: CSARGVRQGRSQPQHF
CDR3nt: TGCAGTGCTAGAGGAGTGCGACAGGGACGAAGCCAGCCCCAGCATTTT

v_gene: TRBV20-1
abundance: many
j_gene: TRBJ2-1
d_gene: .
CDR3aa: CSAIVVSYNEQFF
CDR3nt: TGCAGTGCTATAGTGGTATCCTACAATGAGCAGTTCTTC

v_gene: TRBV5-1
abundance: many
j_gene: TRBJ2-5
d_gene: .
CDR3aa: CASRVLKGTNQETQYF
CDR3nt: TGCGCCAGCAGGGTACTTAAAGGGACAAACCAAGAGACCCAGTACTTC

v_gene: TRBV4-2
abundance: many
j_gene: TRBJ2-1
d_gene: TRBD1
CDR3aa: CASSPRGTGTYNEQFF
CDR3nt: TGTGCCAGCAGCCCCCGTGGGACAGGGACCTACAATGAGCAGTTCTTC

v_gene: TRBV3-1
abundance: .
j_gene: TRBJ2-2
d_gene: TRBD2
CDR3aa: CAGSPSSGGGTGELFF
CDR3nt: TGTGCCGGCAGCCCCTCTAGCGGGGGGGGAACCGGGGAGCTGTTTTTT

v_gene: TRBV20-1
abundance: .
j_gene: TRBJ2-7
d_gene: .
CDR3aa: CSAREWTEYEQYF
CDR3nt: TGCAGTGCTAGAGAATGGACAGAGTACGAGCAGTACTTC

v_gene: TRBV6-6
abundance: many
j_gene: TRBJ1-1
d_gene: .
CDR3aa: CASRTGGVNTEAFF
CDR3nt: TGTGCCAGCAGAACCGGGGGGGTTAACACTGAAGCTTTCTTT

v_gene: TRBV5-5
abundance: .
j_gene: TRBJ2-7
d_gene: .
CDR3aa: CASSLEVTREQYF
CDR3nt: TGTGCCAGCAGCTTGGAAGTGACCCGGGAGCAGTACTTC

v_gene: TRBV10-1
abundance: once
j_gene: TRBJ1-1
d_gene: .
CDR3aa: CASSESRMLNTEAFF
CDR3nt: TGCGCCAGCAGTGAGTCGAGAATGCTGAACACTGAAGCTTTCTTT

v_gene: TRBV12-3/TRBV12-4
abundance: .
j_gene: TRBJ1-5
d_gene: .
CDR3aa: CASSLKGSDQPQHF
CDR3nt: TGTGCCAGCAGTTTAAAGGGGTCGGATCAGCCCCAGCATTTT

v_gene: TRBV9
abundance: .
j_gene: TRBJ1-1
d_gene: .
CDR3aa: CASSELGRQNTEAFF
CDR3nt: TGTGCCAGCAGCGAGCTGGGACGGCAGAACACTGAAGCTTTCTTT

v_gene: TRBV5-1
abundance: few
j_gene: TRBJ2-3
d_gene: .
CDR3aa: CVSSLGGPSTDTQYF
CDR3nt: TGCGTCAGCAGCTTGGGGGGCCCCAGCACAGATACGCAGTATTTT

v_gene: TRBV15
abundance: .
j_gene: TRBJ1-1
d_gene: .
CDR3aa: CATSAYGGYTEAFF
CDR3nt: TGTGCCACCAGCGCCTATGGAGGGTACACTGAAGCTTTCTTT

v_gene: TRBV20-1
abundance: .
j_gene: TRBJ1-3
d_gene: .
CDR3aa: CSASRPSVNTIYF
CDR3nt: TGCAGTGCTAGTCGTCCATCGGTGAACACCATATATTTT

v_gene: TRBV13
abundance: few
j_gene: TRBJ1-2
d_gene: TRBD1
CDR3aa: CASSTQGQAYGYTF
CDR3nt: TGTGCCAGCAGCACTCAGGGACAGGCGTATGGCTACACCTTC

v_gene: TRBV12-3/TRBV12-4
abundance: many
j_gene: TRBJ2-1
d_gene: TRBD2
CDR3aa: CASSSKPGLALSSYNEQFF
CDR3nt: TGTGCCAGCAGTTCTAAACCGGGACTAGCGTTGAGCTCCTACAATGAGCAGTTCTTC

v_gene: TRBV4-1
abundance: many
j_gene: TRBJ2-1
d_gene: .
CDR3aa: CASSQDPKGHSYNEQFF
CDR3nt: TGCGCCAGCAGCCAAGATCCCAAGGGACACTCCTACAATGAGCAGTTCTTC

v_gene: TRBV7-2
abundance: many
j_gene: TRBJ2-7
d_gene: .
CDR3aa: CASSLARTFYEQYF
CDR3nt: TGTGCCAGCAGCTTAGCGCGGACCTTCTACGAGCAGTACTTC

v_gene: TRBV7-9
abundance: .
j_gene: TRBJ1-5
d_gene: .
CDR3aa: CASSSDRPNQPQHF
CDR3nt: TGTGCCAGCAGCTCGGACAGACCCAATCAGCCCCAGCATTTT

v_gene: TRBV2
abundance: .
j_gene: TRBJ1-1
d_gene: .
CDR3aa: CAAREGDTEAFF
CDR3nt: TGTGCCGCTAGGGAGGGGGACACTGAAGCTTTCTTT

v_gene: TRBV5-5
abundance: many
j_gene: TRBJ2-7
d_gene: .
CDR3aa: CASSYTQGFYEQYF
CDR3nt: TGTGCCAGCAGCTACACTCAGGGGTTCTACGAGCAGTACTTC

v_gene: TRBV7-2
abundance: .
j_gene: TRBJ2-1
d_gene: .
CDR3aa: CASSSRAPSYNEQFF
CDR3nt: TGTGCCAGCAGTTCTCGGGCCCCCTCCTACAATGAGCAGTTCTTC

v_gene: TRBV7-9
abundance: many
j_gene: TRBJ2-6
d_gene: .
CDR3aa: CASSPTGANVLTF
CDR3nt: TGTGCCAGCAGCCCGACAGGGGCCAACGTCCTGACTTTC